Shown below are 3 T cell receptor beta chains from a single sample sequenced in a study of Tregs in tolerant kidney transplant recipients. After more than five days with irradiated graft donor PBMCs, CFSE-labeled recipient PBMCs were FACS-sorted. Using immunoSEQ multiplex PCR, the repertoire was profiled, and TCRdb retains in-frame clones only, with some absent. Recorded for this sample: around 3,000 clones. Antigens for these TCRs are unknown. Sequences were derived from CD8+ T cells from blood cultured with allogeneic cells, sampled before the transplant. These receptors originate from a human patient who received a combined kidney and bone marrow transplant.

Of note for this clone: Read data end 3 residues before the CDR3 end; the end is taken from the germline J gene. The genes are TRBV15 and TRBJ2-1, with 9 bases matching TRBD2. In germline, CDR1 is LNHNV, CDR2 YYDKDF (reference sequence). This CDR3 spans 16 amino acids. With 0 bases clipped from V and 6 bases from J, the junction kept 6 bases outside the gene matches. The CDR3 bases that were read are TGTGCCACCAGCAGAGATTGGGCGGGAGGGATCAATGAG. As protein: CATSRDWAGGINE. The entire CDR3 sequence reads CATSRDWAGGINEQFF. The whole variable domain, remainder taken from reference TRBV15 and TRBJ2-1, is DAMVIQNPRYQVTQFGKPVTLSCSQTLNHNVMYWYQQKSSQAPKLLFHYYDKDFNNEADTPDNFQSRRPNTSFCFLDIRSPGLGDTAMYLCATSRDWAGGINEQFFGPGTRLTVL.

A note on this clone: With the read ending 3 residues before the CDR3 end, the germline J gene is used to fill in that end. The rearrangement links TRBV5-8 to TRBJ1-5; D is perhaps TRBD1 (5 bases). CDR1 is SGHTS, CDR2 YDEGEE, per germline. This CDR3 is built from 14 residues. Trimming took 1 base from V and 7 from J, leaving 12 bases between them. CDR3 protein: CASSLQGLGQPQHF. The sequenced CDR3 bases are TGTGCCAGCAGCTTGCAGGGCTTAGGCCAGCCC.

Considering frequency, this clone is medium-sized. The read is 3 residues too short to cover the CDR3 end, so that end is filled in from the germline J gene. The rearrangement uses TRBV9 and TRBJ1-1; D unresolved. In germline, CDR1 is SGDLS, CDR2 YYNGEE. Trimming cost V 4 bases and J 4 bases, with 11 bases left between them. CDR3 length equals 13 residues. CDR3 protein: CASSPGLGTEAFF. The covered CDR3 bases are TGTGCCAGCAGCCCCGGGTTGGGCACTGAA.